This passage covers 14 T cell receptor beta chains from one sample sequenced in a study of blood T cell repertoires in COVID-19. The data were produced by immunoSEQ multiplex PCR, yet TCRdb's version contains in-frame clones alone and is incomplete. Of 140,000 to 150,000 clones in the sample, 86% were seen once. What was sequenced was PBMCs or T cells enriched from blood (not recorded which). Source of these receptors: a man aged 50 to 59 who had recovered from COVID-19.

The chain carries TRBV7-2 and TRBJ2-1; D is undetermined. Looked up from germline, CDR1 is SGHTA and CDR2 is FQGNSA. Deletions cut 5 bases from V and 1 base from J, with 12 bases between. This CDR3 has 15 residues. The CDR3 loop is CASSPVGVSYNEQFF. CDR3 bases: TGTGCCAGCAGCCCCGTGGGCGTATCCTACAATGAGCAGTTCTTC. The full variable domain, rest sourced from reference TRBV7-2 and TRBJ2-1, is GAGVSQSPSNKVTEKGKDVELRCDPISGHTALYWYRQSLGQGLEFLIYFQGNSAPDKSGLPSDRFSAERTGGSVSTLTIQRTQQEDSAVYLCASSPVGVSYNEQFFGPGTRLTVL.

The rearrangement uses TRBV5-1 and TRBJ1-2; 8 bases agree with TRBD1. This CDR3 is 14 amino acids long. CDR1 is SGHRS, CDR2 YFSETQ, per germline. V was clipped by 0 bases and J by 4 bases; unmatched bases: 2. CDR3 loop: CASSLGTGGYGYTF. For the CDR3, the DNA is TGCGCCAGCAGCTTGGGAACAGGGGGCTATGGCTACACCTTC.

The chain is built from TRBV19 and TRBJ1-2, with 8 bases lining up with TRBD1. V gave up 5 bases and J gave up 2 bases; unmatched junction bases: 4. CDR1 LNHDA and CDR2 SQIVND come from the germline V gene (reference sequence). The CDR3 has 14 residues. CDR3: CASSPRDRNYGYTF. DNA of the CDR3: TGTGCCAGTAGTCCACGGGACAGGAACTATGGCTACACCTTC.

The CDR3 loop is CASSGSGGGTDTQYF. CDR3 coding DNA: TGTGCCAGCAGTGGCAGCGGGGGGGGCACAGATACGCAGTATTTT. This rearrangement joins TRBV27 to TRBJ2-3; 10 nucleotides agree with TRBD2. The V gene's germline CDR1 is MNHEY and CDR2 SMNVEV (reference sequence). Trimming took 5 bases from V and 1 from J; bases not matched to a gene: 3. The CDR3 has 15 amino acids.

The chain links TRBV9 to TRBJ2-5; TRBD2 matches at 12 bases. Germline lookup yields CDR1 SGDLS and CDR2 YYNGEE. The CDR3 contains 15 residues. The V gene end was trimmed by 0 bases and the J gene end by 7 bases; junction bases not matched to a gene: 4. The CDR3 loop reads CASSVASTSGGTQYF. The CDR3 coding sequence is TGTGCCAGCAGCGTAGCGTCGACTAGCGGGGGGACCCAGTACTTC.

The CDR3 spells CAWSVQSGGATGELFF. The CDR3 DNA reads TGTGCCTGGAGTGTACAAAGCGGGGGGGCGACCGGGGAGCTGTTTTTT. This chain uses TRBV30 with TRBJ2-2, with 10 bases lining up with TRBD2. Losses at the gene ends were 0 bases for V and 5 bases for J; bases not matched to a gene: 6. CDR1 and CDR2 (germline): GTSNPN, SVGIG (reference sequence). The CDR3 length is 16 residues.

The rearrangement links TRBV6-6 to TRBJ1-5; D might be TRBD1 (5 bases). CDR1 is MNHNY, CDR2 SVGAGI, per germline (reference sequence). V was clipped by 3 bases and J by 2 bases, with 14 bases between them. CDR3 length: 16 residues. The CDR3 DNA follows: TGTGCCAGCAGTTATGCTGTCAGGGTAGGCAATCAGCCCCAGCATTTT. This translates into CASSYAVRVGNQPQHF.

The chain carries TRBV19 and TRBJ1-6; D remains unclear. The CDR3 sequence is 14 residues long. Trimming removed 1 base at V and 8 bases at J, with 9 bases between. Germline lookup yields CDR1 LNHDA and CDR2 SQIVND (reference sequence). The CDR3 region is CASSIATGDSPLHF. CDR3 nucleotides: TGTGCCAGTAGTATAGCCACTGGAGATTCACCCCTCCACTTT.

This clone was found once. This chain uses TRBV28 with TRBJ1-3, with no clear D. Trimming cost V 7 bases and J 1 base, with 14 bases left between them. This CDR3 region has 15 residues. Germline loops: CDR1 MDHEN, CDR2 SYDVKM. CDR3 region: CASTTGPESGNTIYF. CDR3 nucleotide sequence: TGTGCCAGCACAACCGGCCCGGAGTCTGGAAACACCATATATTTT.

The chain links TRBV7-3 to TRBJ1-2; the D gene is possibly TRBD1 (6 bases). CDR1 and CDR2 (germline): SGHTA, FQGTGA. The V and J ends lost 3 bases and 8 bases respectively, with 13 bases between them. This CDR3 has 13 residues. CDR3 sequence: CASSFPGDRGYTF. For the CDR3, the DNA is TGTGCCAGCAGCTTCCCAGGGGATAGGGGCTACACCTTC.

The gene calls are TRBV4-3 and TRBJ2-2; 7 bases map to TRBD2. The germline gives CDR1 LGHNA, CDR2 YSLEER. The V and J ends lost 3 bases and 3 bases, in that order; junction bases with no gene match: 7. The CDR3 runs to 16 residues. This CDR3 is CASSQLAGLDTGELFF. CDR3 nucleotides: TGCGCCAGCAGCCAGTTAGCGGGCCTAGACACCGGGGAGCTGTTTTTT.

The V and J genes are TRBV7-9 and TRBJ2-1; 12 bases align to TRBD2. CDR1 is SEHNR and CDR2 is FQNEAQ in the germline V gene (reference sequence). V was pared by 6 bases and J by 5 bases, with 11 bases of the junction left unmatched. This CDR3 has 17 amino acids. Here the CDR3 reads CASSLLAGGPQDNEQFF. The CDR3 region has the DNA TGTGCCAGCAGTCTGCTAGCGGGAGGGCCTCAGGACAATGAGCAGTTCTTC.

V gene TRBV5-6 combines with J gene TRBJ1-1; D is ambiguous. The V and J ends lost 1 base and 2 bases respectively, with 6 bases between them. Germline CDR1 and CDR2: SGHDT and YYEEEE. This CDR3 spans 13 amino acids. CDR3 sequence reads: CASSLWANTEAFF. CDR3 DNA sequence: TGTGCCAGCAGCTTGTGGGCCAACACTGAAGCTTTCTTT. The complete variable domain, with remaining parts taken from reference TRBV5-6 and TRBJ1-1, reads DAGVTQSPTHLIKTRGQQVTLRCSPKSGHDTVSWYQQALGQGPQFIFQYYEEEERQRGNFPDRFSGHQFPNYSSELNVNALLLGDSALYLCASSLWANTEAFFGQGTRLTVV.

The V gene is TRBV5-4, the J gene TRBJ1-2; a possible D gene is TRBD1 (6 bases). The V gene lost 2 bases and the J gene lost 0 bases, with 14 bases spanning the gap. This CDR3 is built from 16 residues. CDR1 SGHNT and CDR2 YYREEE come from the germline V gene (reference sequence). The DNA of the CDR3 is TGTGCCAGCAGCTTTGGGGGGGCTGCGGCTAACTATGGCTACACCTTC. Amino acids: CASSFGGAAANYGYTF.